This T cell receptor beta chain was identified in a study of T cell responses to AZD1222 COVID-19 vaccine listed by TCRdb under 2021. Study-wide context: A total of 240 or so trial participants underwent TCR sequencing, of whom 207 had received two doses of AZD1222 and about 25 had received two doses of the MenACWY control vaccine. Enrollment into the trials was organized by age into subgroups of 18-55, 56-69 and 70-plus years, and those subgroups contained roughly 150, 30 and 60 TCR-sequenced participants, respectively.

This clone was seen once. The antigen it recognizes is unknown. Base qualities are not at hand, and no much larger clone is one base apart. The CDR3 regions of human TCRbeta chains were subjected to immunosequencing. The authors' pipeline ran thus. Repertoire TCRs were checked for matches against a reference library of SARS-CoV-2-specific TCRs that had been generated using the MIRA antigen-specificity platform. Breadth was defined as the fraction of unique TCRs that were SARS-CoV-2-associated, and depth was defined as the fraction of total T cells that were SARS-CoV-2-associated. Using the MIRA data, each spike-specific TCR was assigned both to the spike region to which the TCR was reactive and to a CD4 or CD8 class. Log10-transformed breadth and depth values were compared by one-way ANOVA with Sidak's multiple comparisons tests. The clones in this table, taken by TCRdb from immuneACCESS, are in-frame only. Not every clone is retained; where verified, under half of the shortfall comes from an unresolved V gene, and the cause of the rest is unknown. V and J calls plus clone size are reproduced from that table; the DNA served to infer D and trimming. The sample table lists 46,000 or so clones, less than 95% of them with a count of one. The ten largest account for approximately 40% of the sample.

General study outcomes and caveats: Nearly half of unique spike-specific TCRs reportedly recognized epitopes outside regions mutated in the B.1.351 and B.1.1.7 variants. Because no day 14 peak-response samples were available, the repertoires could be characterized only after the peak T cell response. The 56-69-year group was small, and its depth increase did not reach significance, likely because of low power. Vaccine-associated CD4 TCRs spanned the whole spike protein, with dominant responses in regions 160-218 and 743-854. After two AZD1222 doses, both the breadth and the depth of spike-specific TCRs were significantly higher than at day 0 and than in MenACWY recipients. Participants were mostly white British and included more females than males, and it was suggested by the authors that clonal diversity may have been underestimated. Conclusions about previously exposed vaccinees are limited because only 6 or 7 AZD1222 recipients were SARS-CoV-2 seropositive at baseline.

The intended sense of this specimen's time point label: about 28 days (+/-7) after the second vaccine dose. Because spike-specific TCR depth and breadth did not differ between the two schedules, AZD1222 recipients who got a second dose at roughly 4 weeks were pooled with those who got a second dose at roughly 12 weeks. Vaccinee samples were obtained from the UK trials COV001 and COV002, which included a single-blind randomized controlled phase 2/3 trial of AZD1222 (ChAdOx1 nCoV-19) in healthy adults. For TCRbeta chain sequencing, PBMC samples from trial participants were taken at day 0 and at day 28 after the second dose. CDR3 length: 15 amino acids, cysteine to phenylalanine. CDR3 DNA only is kept here, 45 bases in frame from base 1. Trimming costs V 2 bases and J 2 bases, and their ends lie 9 bases apart. The germline V gene (reference sequence) yields LNHDA for CDR1 and SQIVND for CDR2.

This material consisted of peripheral blood, taken 28 days after the second AZD1222 dose. This TCR was sampled from an adult who received the AZD1222 COVID-19 vaccine. The V and J genes are TRBV19 and TRBJ1-4; possibly the D gene is TRBD1, per 5 matching bases. The nucleotide sequence is TGTGCCAGTAGTATAAGGGGAAAGACTAATGAAAAACTGTTTTTT. The translation is CASSIRGKTNEKLFF.